These T cell receptor beta chains were read from a single sample in a study of T cells after yellow fever vaccination. Via MiXCR, TCRdb re-called the 5' RACE reads, giving one row per CDR3 protein. The table lists 250,000 to 300,000 distinct CDR3 sequences, about 5.2% of them singletons. The sample here was CD4+ T cells sorted from PBMCs, taken on the day of the yellow fever booster vaccination. The source is a young man who received the YFV17D yellow fever vaccine. CDR3s include the opening cysteine and the closing phenylalanine or tryptophan. The D gene is left open where the match is weak. Clone size, where shown, is once, few, many, or a class for clones that have expanded.

. TRBJ2-3 . TRBV5-1 CASSLWFGGASTDTQYF TGCGCCAGCAGCTTGTGGTTTGGGGGGGCGAGCACAGATACGCAGTATTTT
many TRBJ2-7 TRBD1 TRBV20-1 CSAGGQGSIYEQYF TGCAGTGCTGGGGGACAGGGGTCAATTTACGAGCAGTACTTC
few TRBJ2-3 . TRBV3-2 CASSQRLATDTQYF TGTGCCAGCAGCCAACGACTAGCCACAGATACGCAGTATTTT
many TRBJ2-3 TRBD1 TRBV10-3 CAISSPRTGVTDTQYF TGTGCCATCAGCTCGCCACGGACAGGGGTAACAGATACGCAGTATTTT
few TRBJ2-1 . TRBV7-3 CASSLIGGSYNEQFF TGTGCCAGCAGCTTAATAGGGGGCTCCTACAATGAGCAGTTCTTC
few TRBJ2-3 TRBD1 TRBV7-6 CASSLSARGHGDTQYF TGTGCCAGCAGCTTATCGGCCAGGGGGCACGGAGATACGCAGTATTTT
many TRBJ2-1 . TRBV5-1 CASSLGWGDEQFF TGCGCCAGCAGCTTGGGTTGGGGCGATGAGCAGTTCTTC
few TRBJ2-5 . TRBV28 CASSLYPGGETQYF TGTGCCAGCAGTTTATATCCAGGGGGGGAGACCCAGTACTTC
many TRBJ2-1 . TRBV7-6 CASSLYDRPTSSNEQFF TGTGCCAGCAGCTTATATGACAGGCCCACCTCGTCCAATGAGCAGTTCTTC
many TRBJ2-5 TRBD2 TRBV20-1 CSARRRGGETQYF TGCAGTGCTAGACGGCGGGGGGGAGAGACCCAGTACTTC
many TRBJ2-1 . TRBV7-3 CASSLDPSGNEQFF TGTGCCAGCAGCTTAGATCCGTCGGGCAATGAGCAGTTCTTC
few TRBJ1-6 . TRBV6-6 CASSARGLKWVNSPLHF TGTGCCAGCAGTGCACGGGGCCTCAAATGGGTTAATTCACCCCTCCACTTT
few TRBJ1-1 . TRBV11-2 CASSPRTSFGTEAFF TGTGCCAGCAGCCCCCGGACTTCCTTCGGGACTGAAGCTTTCTTT
few TRBJ2-3 . TRBV29-1 CSVDGGGPSGSQYF TGCAGCGTTGATGGGGGGGGCCCCTCGGGGTCGCAGTATTTT
few TRBJ2-7 . TRBV2 CASSPQVGEQYF TGTGCCAGCAGTCCCCAGGTCGGCGAGCAGTACTTC
. TRBJ2-5 . TRBV24-1 CATSDSYQETQYF TGTGCCACCAGTGATTCGTACCAAGAGACCCAGTACTTC
few TRBJ2-5 . TRBV11-2 CASSLGGVKGETQYF TGTGCCAGCAGCTTAGGGGGCGTCAAGGGGGAGACCCAGTACTTC
few TRBJ2-3 . TRBV20-1 CSANAPGTRGTDTQYF TGCAGTGCTAATGCCCCGGGTACCCGTGGCACAGATACGCAGTATTTT
many TRBJ1-2 TRBD1 TRBV6-6 CASSYGTGIYGYTF TGTGCCAGCAGTTACGGGACAGGCATCTATGGCTACACCTTC
many TRBJ2-1 . TRBV7-2 CASSFDSPYNEQFF TGTGCCAGCAGCTTCGACAGCCCCTACAATGAGCAGTTCTTC
few TRBJ1-1 . TRBV3-1 CASSQRDSNTEAFF TGTGCCAGCAGCCAACGGGACTCGAACACTGAAGCTTTCTTT
many TRBJ1-5 . TRBV12-3/TRBV12-4 CASSRRDQPQHF TGTGCCAGCTCTCGGCGGGATCAGCCCCAGCATTTT
. TRBJ2-7 . TRBV5-5 CASSPRTEKTYEQYF TGTGCCAGCAGCCCCCGGACAGAAAAAACCTACGAGCAGTACTTC
few TRBJ2-1 . TRBV19 CASSRENEQFF TGTGCCAGTAGCCGAGAAAATGAGCAGTTCTTC
many TRBJ2-2 TRBD1 TRBV7-3 CASSLYPTTGGIDTGELFF TGTGCCAGCAGCTTGTACCCCACTACAGGGGGCATTGACACCGGGGAGCTGTTTTTT
many TRBJ2-4 . TRBV5-4 CASSLDPNGIQYF TGTGCCAGCAGCTTGGATCCTAATGGCATTCAGTACTTC
few TRBJ1-6 TRBD1 TRBV9 CASSSRTGFNSPLHF TGTGCCAGCAGTAGCAGGACAGGGTTTAATTCACCCCTCCACTTT
. TRBJ1-5 TRBD1 TRBV12-3/TRBV12-4 CASRKRGQGAASNQPQHF TGTGCCAGCAGGAAACGGGGACAGGGGGCAGCTAGCAATCAGCCCCAGCATTTT
few TRBJ2-1 . TRBV12-3/TRBV12-4 CASSSRAAGNEQFF TGTGCCAGCAGTTCCCGGGCGGCCGGGAATGAGCAGTTCTTC
many TRBJ2-4 TRBD2 TRBV9 CASSVVASGGPGNIQYF TGTGCCAGCAGCGTAGTAGCTAGCGGGGGGCCGGGAAACATTCAGTACTTC
. TRBJ1-6 . TRBV6-1 CASSRQEGNSPLHF TGTGCCAGTTCCCGACAGGAGGGGAATTCACCCCTCCACTTT
. TRBJ1-2 . TRBV7-2 CASSSAHYGYTF TGTGCCAGCAGCTCCGCCCACTATGGCTACACCTTC
few TRBJ2-6 . TRBV2 CASSESGANVLIF TGTGCCAGCAGTGAAAGTGGGGCCAACGTCCTGATTTTC
many TRBJ1-4 . TRBV5-1 CASSSGTYATNEKLFF TGCGCCAGCAGCTCCGGGACGTATGCAACTAATGAAAAACTGTTTTTT
few TRBJ2-7 TRBD2 TRBV27 CASSLGLLAGVTYEQYF TGTGCCAGCAGTTTGGGATTACTAGCGGGGGTAACCTACGAGCAGTACTTC
many TRBJ1-1 TRBD1 TRBV7-9 CASRRSGTAANTEAFF TGTGCCAGCAGGAGATCCGGGACAGCTGCGAACACTGAAGCTTTCTTT
. TRBJ2-7 . TRBV27 CASSLSGRVTYEQYF TGTGCCAGCAGTTTATCTGGCAGGGTAACCTACGAGCAGTACTTC
. TRBJ2-3 TRBD2 TRBV5-1 CASSGGLAGYTDTQYF TGCGCCAGCAGCGGGGGACTAGCGGGTTATACAGATACGCAGTATTTT
few TRBJ1-1 TRBD1 TRBV5-1 CASSLVFRGRNTEAFF TGCGCCAGCAGCTTGGTCTTCAGGGGGCGCAACACTGAAGCTTTCTTT
. TRBJ1-1 . TRBV3-1 CASSQDSSNTEAFF TGTGCCAGCAGCCAAGACAGCTCGAACACTGAAGCTTTCTTT
. TRBJ1-2 TRBD1 TRBV10-3 CAIKKGGTGDGYTF TGTGCCATCAAAAAAGGGGGCACAGGAGATGGCTACACCTTC
many TRBJ2-3 . TRBV5-1 CASSLTLSRDTQYF TGCGCCAGCAGCTTAACTTTATCCAGAGATACGCAGTATTTT
few TRBJ2-1 . TRBV28 CASYRVFEYNEQFF TGTGCCAGCTACAGGGTCTTCGAGTACAATGAGCAGTTCTTC
. TRBJ2-3 TRBD2 TRBV9 CASSVVGSSGPTDTQYF TGTGCCAGCAGCGTAGTGGGGTCTAGCGGGCCCACAGATACGCAGTATTTT
few TRBJ1-2 . TRBV3-1 CASSQGGGLGYTF TGTGCCAGCAGCCAAGGGGGGGGCCTGGGCTACACCTTC
few TRBJ1-2 . TRBV12-3/TRBV12-4 CASRDTGLGANYGYTF TGTGCCAGCAGAGATACAGGGTTGGGAGCTAACTATGGCTACACCTTC